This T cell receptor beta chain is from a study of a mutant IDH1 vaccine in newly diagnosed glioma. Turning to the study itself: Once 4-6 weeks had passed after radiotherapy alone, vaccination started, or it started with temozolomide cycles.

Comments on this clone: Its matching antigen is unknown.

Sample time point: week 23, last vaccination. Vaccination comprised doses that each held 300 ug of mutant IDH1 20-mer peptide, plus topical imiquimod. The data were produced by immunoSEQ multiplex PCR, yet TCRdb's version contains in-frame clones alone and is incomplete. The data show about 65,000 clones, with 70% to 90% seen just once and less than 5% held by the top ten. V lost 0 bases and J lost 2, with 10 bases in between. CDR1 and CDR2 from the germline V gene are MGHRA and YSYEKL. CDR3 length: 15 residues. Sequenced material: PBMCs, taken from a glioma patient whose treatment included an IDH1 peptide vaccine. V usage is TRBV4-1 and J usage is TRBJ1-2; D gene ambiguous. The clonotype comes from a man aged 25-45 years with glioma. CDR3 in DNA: TGCGCCAGCAGCCAAGAGCGCTCCCCAAACTATGGCTACACCTTC. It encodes CASSQERSPNYGYTF.